These 20 T cell receptor beta chains share one sample of origin, sequenced in a study of blood T cell repertoires in COVID-19. TCRdb's table, derived via immunoSEQ multiplex PCR, lists solely in-frame clones and lacks some. Here the sample spans about 160,000 clones, 89% being singletons. The sample was peripheral blood. All receptors derive from a man between 60 and 75 years old with acute or convalescent COVID-19.

The chain couples TRBV6-5 to TRBJ2-2; TRBD2 might be the D (6 bases). The CDR3 runs to 12 residues. Per the germline V gene, CDR1 is MNHEY and CDR2 is SVGAGI. V lost 11 bases, J lost 5 bases, and 12 bases lay in between. The CDR3 DNA is TGTGCCCTCCGGGGGTCGACCGGGGAGCTGTTTTTT. Translation gives CALRGSTGELFF.

The chain has TRBV2 and TRBJ2-4, with 9 bases identical to TRBD2. CDR1 is SNHLY and CDR2 is FYNNEI in the germline V gene. V shed 8 bases, J shed 8 bases, and the junction held 13 bases outside the gene matches. This CDR3 spans 15 amino acids. The CDR3 is CASRLAGGREDIQYF. The CDR3 nucleotides read TGTGCCAGCCGCCTGGCGGGGGGGCGAGAGGACATTCAGTACTTC.

The CDR3 coding sequence is TGCGCCAGCAGCACCCAGGGACAGGGGCTAGTTTATGGCTACACCTTC. Its translation: CASSTQGQGLVYGYTF. The gene calls are TRBV4-3 and TRBJ1-2; TRBD1 matches 10 bases. CDR1 and CDR2 (germline): LGHNA, YSLEER. V trimming: 5 bases; J trimming: 5 bases; junction bases outside the gene matches: 11. The CDR3 spans 16 residues.

The V and J genes are TRBV7-9 and TRBJ2-3; a weak D match, TRBD2 (5 bases). Germline V gives CDR1 SEHNR, CDR2 FQNEAQ (reference sequence). This CDR3 has 13 amino acids. V shed 5 bases and J shed 0 bases, with 6 bases lying between them. The CDR3 sequence is CASSGESTDTQYF. In DNA, the CDR3 is TGTGCCAGCAGCGGGGAGAGCACAGATACGCAGTATTTT.

This chain connects TRBV19 to TRBJ1-2; 8 bases line up with TRBD1. Germline trimming cut 3 bases from V and 8 bases from J; bases unmatched to any gene: 8. Germline lookup yields CDR1 LNHDA and CDR2 SQIVND (reference sequence). CDR3 size: 14 residues. CDR3 protein: CASSISQGGSGYTF. The CDR3 coding sequence is TGTGCCAGTAGTATTTCACAGGGGGGAAGCGGCTACACCTTC.

The V call is TRBV4-1, the J call TRBJ1-3; D unclear. V shed 2 bases and J shed 1 base, with 18 bases lying between them. The length of the CDR3 is 18 residues. Per the germline V gene, CDR1 is MGHRA and CDR2 is YSYEKL. Here the CDR3 reads CASSQRVQLRESGNTIYF. The CDR3 nucleotides read TGCGCCAGCAGCCAAAGGGTTCAGCTTCGGGAGTCTGGAAACACCATATATTTT.

This chain links TRBV27 with TRBJ2-3, with TRBD2 matching 8 bases. The CDR3 spans 16 residues. V was clipped by 1 base and J by 2 bases; unmatched bases: 5. The germline CDR1 and CDR2 sequences are MNHEY and SMNVEV (reference sequence). CDR3 bases: TGTGCCAGCAGTTTATTCGGGGGGGCCATCACAGATACGCAGTATTTT. Translating it yields CASSLFGGAITDTQYF.

This clone was seen once. The chain combines TRBV5-1 with TRBJ1-2, with TRBD1 matching 9 bases. J was trimmed by 3 bases and V by 4 bases; bases with no gene match: 7. Germline V CDR1 and CDR2: SGHRS, YFSETQ. The CDR3 has 15 amino acids. The CDR3 loop is CASSPTQGADYGYTF. The CDR3 nucleotides are TGCGCCAGCAGCCCAACACAGGGGGCGGACTATGGCTACACCTTC.

The chain links TRBV4-1 to TRBJ1-4, with 7 bases aligning to TRBD1. Germline CDR1 is MGHRA and CDR2 is YSYEKL. The CDR3 has 17 amino acids. V shed 4 bases, J shed 1 base, and the junction held 9 bases outside the gene matches. The CDR3 DNA is TGCGCCAGCAGCCGTACCGGGACAGAGAGAACTAATGAAAAACTGTTTTTT. Translation gives CASSRTGTERTNEKLFF.

This clone showed up just once. The chain recombines TRBV5-5 with TRBJ1-6; D is possibly TRBD1 (6 bases). CDR3 length equals 15 residues. Germline CDR1 reads SGHKS; CDR2 reads YYEKEE (reference sequence). V was clipped by 0 bases and J by 6 bases, with 10 bases between them. The CDR3 region has the DNA TGTGCCAGCAGCTTGGACAGGGTTCCTAATTCACCCCTCCACTTT. As protein: CASSLDRVPNSPLHF.

This clone appeared a single time. The chain uses TRBV27 and TRBJ2-3; 8 bases are a match to TRBD1. The CDR3 is 14 amino acids. V shed 6 bases and J 7 bases; nucleotides not matched to a gene: 9. CDR1 is MNHEY and CDR2 is SMNVEV in the germline V gene (reference sequence). CDR3 sequence: CASRSGGAGNTQYF. CDR3 sequence (DNA): TGTGCCAGCAGATCAGGGGGCGCGGGGAATACGCAGTATTTT.

This chain uses TRBV6-5 with TRBJ1-2; 7 bases are a match to TRBD1. The CDR3 spans 12 residues. Looked up from germline, CDR1 is MNHEY and CDR2 is SVGAGI. The ends lost 6 bases at V and 7 bases at J; junction bases unmatched: 5. The chain's CDR3 is CASRPTGLGYTF. CDR3 bases: TGTGCCAGCAGACCGACAGGGCTTGGCTACACCTTC.

The rearrangement links TRBV7-9 to TRBJ1-1; D remains ambiguous. V was pared by 5 bases and J by 0 bases, with 10 bases between. CDR1 is SEHNR, CDR2 FQNEAQ, per germline (reference sequence). The CDR3 has 14 residues. The CDR3 DNA reads TGTGCCAGCAGCCCCACAGTTATGAACACTGAAGCTTTCTTT. Translating gives CASSPTVMNTEAFF.

In its sample, this clone was seen a few times. The chain combines TRBV14 with TRBJ1-2; D perhaps matches TRBD1 (6 bases). Trimming took off 0 bases at V and 3 bases at J, with 8 bases between the two ends. Germline CDR1 SGHDN, CDR2 FVKESK. The CDR3 length is 14 residues. The CDR3 protein is CASSQDSGDYGYTF. Here the CDR3 DNA reads TGTGCCAGCAGCCAAGATTCAGGGGACTATGGCTACACCTTC. Supplemented by reference TRBV14 and TRBJ1-2, the full variable domain reads EAGVTQFPSHSVIEKGQTVTLRCDPISGHDNLYWYRRVMGKEIKFLLHFVKESKQDESGMPNNRFLAERTGGTYSTLKVQPAELEDSGVYFCASSQDSGDYGYTFGSGTRLTVV.

The chain couples TRBV18 to TRBJ2-7, with D maybe TRBD2 (5 bases). The CDR3 runs 12 residues. Germline V gives CDR1 KGHSH, CDR2 LQKENI. V was trimmed by 5 bases and J by 6 bases, leaving 11 bases between them. The CDR3 nucleotides read TGTGCCAGCTCAGACGTGCGGGTCGAGCAGTACTTC. Protein sequence: CASSDVRVEQYF.

The J gene is TRBJ1-4, the V gene TRBV5-1; perhaps TRBD1 as D (6 bases). The CDR3 is 16 amino acids. V was clipped by 4 bases and J by 2 bases, with 15 bases between them. Germline CDR1 and CDR2: SGHRS and YFSETQ. The CDR3 protein is CASSIQGLGTNEKLFF. DNA of the CDR3: TGCGCCAGCAGCATTCAGGGGTTGGGGACTAATGAAAAACTGTTTTTT.

With regard to this clone: A much larger clone lies a single base off, so this may be a read error. The chain joins TRBV19 to TRBJ1-4; D ambiguous. This CDR3 region has 16 residues. V lost 5 bases and J lost 0, with 13 bases in between. Germline V lookup: CDR1 LNHDA, CDR2 SQIVND (reference sequence). This CDR3 is CASSPPFEATNEKLFF. CDR3 nucleotides: TGTGCCAGTAGTCCCCCTTTTGAGGCAACTAATGAAAAACTGTTTTTT.

This chain links TRBV30 with TRBJ1-1; perhaps TRBD1 as D (5 bases). Germline values: CDR1 GTSNPN, CDR2 SVGIG (reference sequence). V was pared by 3 bases and J by 0 bases, with 11 bases between. The CDR3 runs to 14 residues. The CDR3 DNA reads TGTGCCTGGAGGCTCACAGGACTGAACACTGAAGCTTTCTTT. This encodes CAWRLTGLNTEAFF.

The DNA for the CDR3 is TGTGCCAGCAGCCCGGGCTACGAGCAGTACTTC. Translating gives CASSPGYEQYF. The chain couples TRBV7-2 to TRBJ2-7; D uncertain. In germline, CDR1 is SGHTA, CDR2 FQGNSA. Trimming cost V 5 bases and J 3 bases, with 5 bases left between them. The CDR3 consists of 11 residues.

The chain recombines TRBV19 with TRBJ1-2; no definite D call. Germline V gene sequence: CDR1 LNHDA, CDR2 SQIVND (reference sequence). The CDR3 sequence is 15 residues long. The V end was cut by 3 bases, the J end by 3 bases, with 14 bases between. CDR3 sequence reads: CASSILWERYYGYTF. In DNA form, the CDR3 reads TGTGCCAGTAGTATTCTCTGGGAGAGGTACTATGGCTACACCTTC.